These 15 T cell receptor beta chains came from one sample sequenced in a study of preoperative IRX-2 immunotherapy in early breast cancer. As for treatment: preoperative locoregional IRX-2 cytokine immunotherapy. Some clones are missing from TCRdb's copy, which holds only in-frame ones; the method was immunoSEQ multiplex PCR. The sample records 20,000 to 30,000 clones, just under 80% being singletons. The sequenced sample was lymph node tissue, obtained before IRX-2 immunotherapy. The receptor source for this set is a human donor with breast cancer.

CDR3 in DNA: TGTGCCAGCAGTCCCATCTTTCAGGGACGTAGCTCCTACGAGCAGTACTTC. It codes for CASSPIFQGRSSYEQYF. The V and J genes are TRBV28 and TRBJ2-7; either TRBD1 or TRBD2 may supply D (5 bases each). Germline V CDR1 and CDR2: MDHEN, SYDVKM. This CDR3 region has 17 residues. V lost 5 bases and J 0 bases, leaving 20 bases between the germline ends.

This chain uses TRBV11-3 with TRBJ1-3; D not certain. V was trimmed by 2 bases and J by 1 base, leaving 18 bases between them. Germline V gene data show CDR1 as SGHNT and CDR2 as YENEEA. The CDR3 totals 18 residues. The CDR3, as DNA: TGTGCCAGCAGCTTATCGGTACCCGGGAGAAGATCTGGAAACACCATATATTTT. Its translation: CASSLSVPGRRSGNTIYF.

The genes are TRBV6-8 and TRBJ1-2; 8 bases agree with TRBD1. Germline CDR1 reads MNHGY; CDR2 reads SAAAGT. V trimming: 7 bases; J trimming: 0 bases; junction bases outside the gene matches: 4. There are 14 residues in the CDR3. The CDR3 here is CASTRTGSNYGYTF. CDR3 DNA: TGTGCCAGCACTAGGACAGGGTCTAACTATGGCTACACCTTC.

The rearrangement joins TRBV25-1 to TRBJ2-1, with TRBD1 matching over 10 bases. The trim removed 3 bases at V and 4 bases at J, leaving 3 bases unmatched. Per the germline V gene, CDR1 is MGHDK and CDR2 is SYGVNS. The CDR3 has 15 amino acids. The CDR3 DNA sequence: TGTGCCAGCAGTGAGACAGGGGGCCTTTACAATGAGCAGTTCTTC. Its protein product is CASSETGGLYNEQFF.

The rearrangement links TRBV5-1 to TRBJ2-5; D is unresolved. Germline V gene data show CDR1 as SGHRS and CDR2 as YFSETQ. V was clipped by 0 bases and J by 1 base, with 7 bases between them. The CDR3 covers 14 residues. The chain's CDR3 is CASSLVIGQETQYF. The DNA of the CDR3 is TGCGCCAGCAGCTTGGTTATTGGCCAAGAGACCCAGTACTTC.

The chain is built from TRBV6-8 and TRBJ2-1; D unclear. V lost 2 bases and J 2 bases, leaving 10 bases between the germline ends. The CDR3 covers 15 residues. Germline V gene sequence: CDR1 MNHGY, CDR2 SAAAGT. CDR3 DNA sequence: TGTGCCAGCAGTTACCAAGGGCAGGCCTACAATGAGCAGTTCTTC. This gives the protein CASSYQGQAYNEQFF.

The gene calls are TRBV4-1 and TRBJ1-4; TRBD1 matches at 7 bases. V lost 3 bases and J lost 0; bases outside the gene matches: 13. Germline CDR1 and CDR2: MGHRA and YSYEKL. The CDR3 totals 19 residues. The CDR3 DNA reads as TGCGCCAGCAGCCAGCCTCGGGACAGTTCTTTTGCAACTAATGAAAAACTGTTTTTT. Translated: CASSQPRDSSFATNEKLFF.

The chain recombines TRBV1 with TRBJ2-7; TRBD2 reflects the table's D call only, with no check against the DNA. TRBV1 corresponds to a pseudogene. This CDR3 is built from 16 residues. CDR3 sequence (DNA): TGCGCCAGCAGCCAAGCATTCCGGGGGGCCCAGTACGAGCAGTACTTC. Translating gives CASSQAFRGAQYEQYF.

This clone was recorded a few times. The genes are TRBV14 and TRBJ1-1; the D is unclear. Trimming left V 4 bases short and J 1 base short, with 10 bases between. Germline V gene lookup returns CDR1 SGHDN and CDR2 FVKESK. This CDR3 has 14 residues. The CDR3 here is CASSLRTGNTEAFF. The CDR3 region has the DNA TGTGCCAGCAGCCTTCGGACGGGGAACACTGAAGCTTTCTTT.

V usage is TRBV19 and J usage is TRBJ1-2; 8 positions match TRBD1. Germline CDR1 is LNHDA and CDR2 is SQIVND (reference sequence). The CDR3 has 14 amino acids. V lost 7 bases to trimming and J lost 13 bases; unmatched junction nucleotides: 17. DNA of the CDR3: TGTGCCAGTACCCTCCCAGGGGGCCCTAGTGAGGTCACCTTC. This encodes CASTLPGGPSEVTF. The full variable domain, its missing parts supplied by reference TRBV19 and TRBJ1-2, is DGGITQSPKYLFRKEGQNVTLSCEQNLNHDAMYWYRQDPGQGLRLIYYSQIVNDFQKGDIAEGYSVSREKKESFPLTVTSAQKNPTAFYLCASTLPGGPSEVTFGSGTRLTVV.

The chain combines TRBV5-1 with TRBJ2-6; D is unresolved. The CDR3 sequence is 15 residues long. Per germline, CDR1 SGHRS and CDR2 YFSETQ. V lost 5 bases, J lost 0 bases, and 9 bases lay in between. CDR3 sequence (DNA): TGCGCCAGCAGAATGGACCTCTCTGGGGCCAACGTCCTGACTTTC. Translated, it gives CASRMDLSGANVLTF.

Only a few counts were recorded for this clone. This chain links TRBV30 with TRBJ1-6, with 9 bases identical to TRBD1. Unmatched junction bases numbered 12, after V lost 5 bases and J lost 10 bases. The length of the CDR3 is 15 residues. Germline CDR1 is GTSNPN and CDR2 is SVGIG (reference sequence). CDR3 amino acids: CAWEGSGQGRSPLHF. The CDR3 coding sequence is TGTGCCTGGGAGGGATCGGGACAGGGTCGGTCACCCCTCCACTTT. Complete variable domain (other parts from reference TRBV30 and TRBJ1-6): SQTIHQWPATLVQPVGSPLSLECTVEGTSNPNLYWYRQAAGRGLQLLFYSVGIGQISSEVPQNLSASRPQDRQFILSSKKLLLSDSGFYLCAWEGSGQGRSPLHFGNGTRLTVT.

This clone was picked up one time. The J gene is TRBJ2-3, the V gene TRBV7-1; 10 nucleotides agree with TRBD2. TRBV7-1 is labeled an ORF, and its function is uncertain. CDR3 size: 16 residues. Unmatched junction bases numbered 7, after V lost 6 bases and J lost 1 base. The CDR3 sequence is CASRDWLAGGTDTQYF. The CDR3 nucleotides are TGTGCCAGCAGGGACTGGCTAGCGGGGGGCACAGATACGCAGTATTTT.

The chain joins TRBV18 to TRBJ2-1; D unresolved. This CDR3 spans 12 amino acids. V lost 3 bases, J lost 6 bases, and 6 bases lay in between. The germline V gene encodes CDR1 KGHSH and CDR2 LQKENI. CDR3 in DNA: TGTGCCAGCTCACCTCAAGGCAATGAGCAGTTCTTC. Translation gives CASSPQGNEQFF.

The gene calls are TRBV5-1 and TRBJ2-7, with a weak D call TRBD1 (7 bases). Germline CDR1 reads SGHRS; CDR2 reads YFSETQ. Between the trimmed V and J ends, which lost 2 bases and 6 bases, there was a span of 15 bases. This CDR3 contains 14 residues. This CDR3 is CASSFDPGGGEQYF. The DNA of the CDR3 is TGCGCCAGCAGCTTCGATCCAGGGGGAGGCGAGCAGTACTTC.